Each of the 13 T cell receptor beta chains below was sequenced from the same sample in a study of early T cells in non-severe SARS-CoV-2 infection. One entry per CDR3 protein results from TCRdb running MiXCR on the 5' RACE reads. The sample comprises 65,000 to 95,000 distinct CDR3 sequences, around 12% of which are singletons, and 15% to 18% rests with the top ten. The material sequenced was whole blood, taken at baseline. Receptors were obtained from an adult who was a healthcare worker with PCR-confirmed SARS-CoV-2 infection or an uninfected control (not recorded which). The donor label of this sample is uncertain.

This chain links TRBV7-2 with TRBJ2-2, with D possibly matching TRBD2 (5 bases). This CDR3 is built from 16 residues. V lost 6 bases and J 0 bases, leaving 14 bases between the germline ends. The V gene's germline CDR1 is SGHTA and CDR2 FQGNSA. The CDR3 loop is CASSLLGLPNTGELFF. In DNA form, the CDR3 reads TGTGCCAGCAGTCTACTCGGACTCCCGAACACCGGGGAGCTGTTTTTT.

This chain links TRBV20-1 with TRBJ2-3; TRBD2 agrees at 7 bases. CDR3 length: 14 amino acids. Trimming removed 5 bases from V and 6 bases from J; junction bases left unmatched: 11. Germline V gives CDR1 DFQATT, CDR2 SNEGSKA (reference sequence). CDR3 region: CSAGLRGRVDTQYF. The CDR3 DNA reads TGCAGTGCTGGACTCCGCGGGAGAGTGGATACGCAGTATTTT.

The gene calls are TRBV19 and TRBJ2-5; D uncertain. Germline values: CDR1 LNHDA, CDR2 SQIVND (reference sequence). This CDR3 is 10 amino acids long. Trimming stripped 8 bases from V and 3 bases from J, with 4 bases between. In DNA form, the CDR3 reads TGTGCCAGTGGGGAAGAGACCCAGTACTTC. It codes for CASGEETQYF.

This clonotype was picked up a small number of times. This chain joins TRBV7-2 and TRBJ2-7; 7 bases match TRBD1. The CDR3 is 14 amino acids. The V and J ends lost 2 bases and 2 bases, in that order; junction bases with no gene match: 3. CDR1 is SGHTA and CDR2 is FQGNSA in the germline V gene. The CDR3 is CASSLRTGTYEQYF. CDR3 in DNA: TGTGCCAGCAGCTTAAGGACAGGCACCTACGAGCAGTACTTC.

The sample holds a few counts of this clonotype. V gene TRBV11-2 combines with J gene TRBJ1-5; D ambiguous. Trimming stripped 5 bases from V and 0 bases from J, with 14 bases between. Germline V gene sequence: CDR1 SGHAT, CDR2 FQNNGV. The CDR3 totals 16 residues. Here the CDR3 DNA reads TGTGCCAGCAGCCAAAGGGCAGATTATAGCAATCAGCCCCAGCATTTT. Amino acids: CASSQRADYSNQPQHF.

This clonotype occurred many times. CDR3 loop: CASSFFAEETQYF. In nucleotides, the CDR3 is TGTGCCAGCAGTTTTTTCGCTGAGGAGACCCAGTACTTC. The V gene is TRBV27, the J gene TRBJ2-5, with no clear D. Germline loops: CDR1 MNHEY, CDR2 SMNVEV (reference sequence). V lost 3 bases and J lost 5, with 10 bases in between. The CDR3 runs to 13 residues.

The V call is TRBV12-3 or TRBV12-4, the J call TRBJ1-2; maybe TRBD1 (6 bases). V was trimmed by 2 bases and J by 8 bases, leaving 9 bases between them. The CDR3 sequence is 12 residues long. The CDR3 coding sequence is TGTGCCAGCAGTTTACAGGGGCGAGGCTACACCTTC. Translating it yields CASSLQGRGYTF.

This clonotype has a handful of counts. The chain uses TRBV7-8 and TRBJ2-7, with D possibly TRBD2 on 5 matching bases. Germline V lookup: CDR1 SGHVS, CDR2 FQNEAQ. The germline V and J ends were trimmed by 2 bases and 2 bases, with 7 bases remaining between them. The CDR3 contains 13 residues. This CDR3 is CASSLPGAYEQYF. CDR3 coding DNA: TGTGCCAGCAGCTTACCCGGGGCCTACGAGCAGTACTTC. The complete variable domain, with remaining parts taken from reference TRBV7-8 and TRBJ2-7, reads GAGVSQSPRYKVAKRGQDVALRCDPISGHVSLFWYQQALGQGPEFLTYFQNEAQLDKSGLPSDRFFAERPEGSVSTLKIQRTQQEDSAVYLCASSLPGAYEQYFGPGTRLTVT.

The chain recombines TRBV5-1 with TRBJ2-7; 11 bases are a match to TRBD1. Germline V gene data show CDR1 as SGHRS and CDR2 as YFSETQ. V lost 4 bases and J lost 1; bases outside the gene matches: 19. This CDR3 has 20 residues. CDR3 sequence (DNA): TGCGCCAGCAGCGGCGGAAACGTGGACAGGGGGCCTTTTCGTTCCTACGAGCAGTACTTC. Translated: CASSGGNVDRGPFRSYEQYF. Together with reference TRBV5-1 and TRBJ2-7, the CDR3 gives the full variable domain: KAGVTQTPRYLIKTRGQQVTLSCSPISGHRSVSWYQQTPGQGLQFLFEYFSETQRNKGNFPGRFSGRQFSNSRSEMNVSTLELGDSALYLCASSGGNVDRGPFRSYEQYFGPGTRLTVT.

A few counts support this clonotype. The V and J genes are TRBV29-1 and TRBJ2-1; TRBD1 matches at 10 bases. The V segment lost 2 bases and the J segment 4 bases; nucleotides outside the gene matches: 5. The CDR3 covers 15 residues. Germline V gives CDR1 SQVTM, CDR2 ANQGSEA. The CDR3 region has the DNA TGCAGCGTTGAACAGGGACAGGGGATATACAATGAGCAGTTCTTC. Amino acid sequence: CSVEQGQGIYNEQFF.

This clonotype has ten or more counts. The chain's CDR3 is CASSSTGAETQYF. DNA of the CDR3: TGTGCCAGCAGCTCAACAGGGGCGGAGACCCAGTACTTC. This chain uses TRBV12-3 or TRBV12-4 with TRBJ2-5; TRBD1 agrees at 7 bases. This CDR3 contains 13 residues. With 6 bases clipped from V and 5 bases from J, the junction kept 6 bases outside the gene matches.

At least ten counts were recorded for this clonotype. The rearrangement joins TRBV24-1 to TRBJ2-1, with a tentative D call TRBD2 (6 bases). Germline V gene lookup returns CDR1 KGHDR and CDR2 SFDVKD. V was shortened by 4 bases and J by 2 bases, with 14 bases between the two germline ends. The CDR3 sequence is 16 residues long. Here the CDR3 reads CATSDSTTSAYNEQFF. CDR3 nucleotide sequence: TGTGCCACCAGTGACTCTACGACTAGTGCCTACAATGAGCAGTTCTTC.

There are a few counts of this clonotype. The chain uses TRBV12-3 or TRBV12-4 and TRBJ1-1; D ambiguous. The CDR3 has 13 amino acids. V lost 2 bases to trimming and J lost 5 bases, with 9 bases between them. The CDR3 spells CASSLTKATEAFF. In DNA, the CDR3 is TGTGCCAGCAGTTTAACCAAAGCGACTGAAGCTTTCTTT.